This is a list of T cell receptor beta chains from one sample in a study of regulatory T cells. TCRdb's copy holds only in-frame clones and misses some; the assay was immunoSEQ multiplex PCR. The sample contains fewer than 20,000 clones, around 80% of which appear only once. The sample was conventional CD4+ T cells sorted from blood. All receptors derive from a person under 45 with CD3G deficiency. CDR3s include the opening cysteine and the closing phenylalanine or tryptophan. The order of the fields is CDR3 length, D gene, V gene, J gene, CDR3 protein. D genes are given only for firm matches.

15	.	TRBV6-1	TRBJ1-2	CASSEVLHWRYGYTF
16	TRBD2	TRBV5-1	TRBJ2-5	CASSLGGLAGGETQYF
15	TRBD1	TRBV5-1	TRBJ2-7	CASSYGGTGNYEQYF
16	.	TRBV19	TRBJ2-2	CASSPRGRANTGELFF
15	TRBD1	TRBV11-2	TRBJ1-3	CASSAIQGAGNTIYF
12	.	TRBV5-1	TRBJ1-2	CASSLDRTLYTF
13	.	TRBV6-6	TRBJ1-1	CASSYDYKREAFF
15	.	TRBV25-1	TRBJ1-1	CASSESGPSPSRAFF
13	TRBD2	TRBV6-1	TRBJ2-1	CASSSLRGVEQFF
15	.	TRBV5-1	TRBJ2-3	CASSLSGRGTDTQYF
12	.	TRBV28	TRBJ1-4	CASSSDWEKLFF
13	.	TRBV6-1	TRBJ2-7	CASSEDSRYEQYF
23	TRBD1	TRBV28	TRBJ1-5	CASSPARSRPRTDRVVGNQPQHF
16	.	TRBV5-1	TRBJ1-4	CASSWGNFATNEKLFF
14	TRBD1	TRBV28	TRBJ1-2	CASSPPGTDYGYTF
14	.	TRBV28	TRBJ2-3	CASSLLEPTDTQYF
15	TRBD1	TRBV28	TRBJ1-4	CATGQGFFSGEKLFF